A single sample gave rise to the 5 T cell receptor beta chains below, sequenced in a study of CD8 T cells in ankylosing spondylitis. TCRdb re-derived calls from the 5' RACE reads in MiXCR, one entry per CDR3 protein. The sample includes about 360,000 distinct CDR3 sequences, roughly 22% of them seen just once. The source material was blood, either unsorted or a sorted T cell fraction (not recorded which). Receptors were obtained from a male donor with ankylosing spondylitis or in good health (not recorded which).

This clonotype has a handful of counts. The chain joins TRBV6-5 to TRBJ2-7; D is uncertain. The V and J ends lost 1 base and 5 bases respectively, with 15 bases between them. Germline V gene lookup returns CDR1 MNHEY and CDR2 SVGAGI. This CDR3 is 15 amino acids long. DNA for the CDR3: TGTGCCAGCAGTTACTTTACAGACCTCTACCACGAGCAGTACTTC. Amino acids: CASSYFTDLYHEQYF.

This clonotype showed up just a few times. The chain has TRBV12-3 or TRBV12-4 and TRBJ2-3; a weak D match, TRBD2 (6 bases). The CDR3 extends over 14 amino acids. Trimming removed 8 bases from V and 2 bases from J, with 14 bases in between. The CDR3 loop is CASALAGSTDTQYF. The DNA for the CDR3 is TGTGCCAGCGCCCTTGCGGGGTCCACAGATACGCAGTATTTT.

This chain links TRBV27 with TRBJ2-7, with D maybe TRBD2 (5 bases). V was trimmed by 3 bases and J by 3 bases, leaving 12 bases between them. The CDR3 spans 14 residues. Germline CDR1 reads MNHEY; CDR2 reads SMNVEV (reference sequence). The CDR3 sequence: CASSFFGSRYEQYF. The CDR3, as DNA: TGTGCCAGCAGTTTCTTTGGGAGCCGCTACGAGCAGTACTTC.

The rearrangement uses TRBV10-2 and TRBJ1-5, with D unclear. The CDR3 loop spans 14 amino acids. CDR1 WSHSY and CDR2 SAAADI come from the germline V gene. V was shortened by 4 bases and J by 1 base, with 8 bases between the two germline ends. CDR3: CASSVGMSNQPQHF. The CDR3 DNA reads as TGCGCCAGCAGTGTGGGGATGAGCAATCAGCCCCAGCATTTT.

The chain has TRBV20-1 and TRBJ1-2; the D gene is possibly TRBD1 (6 bases). Germline V gene sequence: CDR1 DFQATT, CDR2 SNEGSKA (reference sequence). V lost 6 bases to trimming and J lost 1 base, with 12 bases between them. The CDR3 totals 13 residues. The DNA of the CDR3 is TGCAGTGCGAGAACAGGGAATAACTATGGCTACACCTTC. It encodes CSARTGNNYGYTF.